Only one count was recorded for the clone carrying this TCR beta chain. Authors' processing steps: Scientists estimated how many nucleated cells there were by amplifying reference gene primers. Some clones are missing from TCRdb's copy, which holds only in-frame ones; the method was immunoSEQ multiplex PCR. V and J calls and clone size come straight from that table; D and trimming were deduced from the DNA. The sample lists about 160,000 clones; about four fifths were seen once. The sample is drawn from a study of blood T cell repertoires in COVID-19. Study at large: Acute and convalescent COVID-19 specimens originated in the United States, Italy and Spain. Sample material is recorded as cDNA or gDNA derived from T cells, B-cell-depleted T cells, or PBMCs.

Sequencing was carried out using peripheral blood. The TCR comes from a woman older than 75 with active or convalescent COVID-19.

The CDR3 sequence: CASRAVNGNTEAFF. The CDR3, as DNA: TGTGCCAGCAGGGCAGTTAATGGGAACACTGAAGCTTTCTTT. The chain couples TRBV28 to TRBJ1-1; D remains unclear. The CDR3 is made up of 14 amino acids. V gave up 6 bases and J gave up 1 base, with 12 bases separating them. The germline gives CDR1 MDHEN, CDR2 SYDVKM.